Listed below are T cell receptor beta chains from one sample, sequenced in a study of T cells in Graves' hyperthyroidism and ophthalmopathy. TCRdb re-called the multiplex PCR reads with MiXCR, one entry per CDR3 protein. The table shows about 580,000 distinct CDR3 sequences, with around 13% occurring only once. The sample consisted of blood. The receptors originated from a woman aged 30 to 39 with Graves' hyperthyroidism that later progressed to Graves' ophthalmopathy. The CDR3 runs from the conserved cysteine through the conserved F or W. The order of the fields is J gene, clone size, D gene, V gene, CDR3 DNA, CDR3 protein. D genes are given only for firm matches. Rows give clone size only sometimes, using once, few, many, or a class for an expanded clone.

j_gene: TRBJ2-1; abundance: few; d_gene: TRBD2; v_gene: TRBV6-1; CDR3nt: TGTGCCATTGGGACTAGCGGGAGTTACAATGAGCAGTTCTTC; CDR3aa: CAIGTSGSYNEQFF
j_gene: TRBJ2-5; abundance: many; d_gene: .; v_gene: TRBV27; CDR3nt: TGTGCCAGCAGTGTGGAAGGTACCCAGTACTTC; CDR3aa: CASSVEGTQYF
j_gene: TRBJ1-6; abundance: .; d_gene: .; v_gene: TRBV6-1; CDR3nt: TGTGCCAGCAGTGAAACGGCAGAAAATTCACCCCTCCACTTT; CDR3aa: CASSETAENSPLHF
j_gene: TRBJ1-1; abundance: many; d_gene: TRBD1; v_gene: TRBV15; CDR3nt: TGTGCCACCAGCATCCCGGGACAGGGGGCCGGCGATGAAGCTTTCTTT; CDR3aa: CATSIPGQGAGDEAFF
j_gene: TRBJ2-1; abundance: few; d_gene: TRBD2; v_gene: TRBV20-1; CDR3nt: TGCAGTGCTATGAAGGTTGGTAGCGGGAAATACAATGAGCAGTTCTTC; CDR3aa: CSAMKVGSGKYNEQFF
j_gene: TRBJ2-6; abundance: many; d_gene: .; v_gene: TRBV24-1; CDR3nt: TGTGCCACCAGTGCCCCGACGGGGACCGGGTCTGGGGCCAACGTCCTGACTTTC; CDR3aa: CATSAPTGTGSGANVLTF
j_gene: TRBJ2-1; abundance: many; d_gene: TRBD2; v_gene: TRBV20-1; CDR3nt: TGCAGTGCTACAGTACTAGCGGGACACAATGAGCAGTTCTTC; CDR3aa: CSATVLAGHNEQFF
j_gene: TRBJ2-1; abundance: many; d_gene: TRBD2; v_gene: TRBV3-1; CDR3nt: TGTGCCAGCAGCCCAGCAAGGACTAGCGATATCGATGAGCAGTTCTTC; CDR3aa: CASSPARTSDIDEQFF
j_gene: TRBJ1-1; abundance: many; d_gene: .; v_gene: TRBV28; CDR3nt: TGTGCCAGCAGACTCAGATACATGAACACTGAAGCTTTCTTT; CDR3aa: CASRLRYMNTEAFF
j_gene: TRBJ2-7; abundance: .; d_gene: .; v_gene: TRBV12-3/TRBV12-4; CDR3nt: TGTGCCAGCAGTATACACTGGGGCGAGCAGTACTTC; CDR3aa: CASSIHWGEQYF
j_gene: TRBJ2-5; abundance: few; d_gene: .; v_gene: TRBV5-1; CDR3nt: TGCGCCAGCAGCTTGGTGGAGGGGAGAGGGGAGACCCAGTACTTC; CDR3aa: CASSLVEGRGETQYF
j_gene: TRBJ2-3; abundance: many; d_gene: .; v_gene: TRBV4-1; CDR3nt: TGCGCCAGCAGCCAAGCCGGGGCAGATACGCAGTATTTT; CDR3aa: CASSQAGADTQYF
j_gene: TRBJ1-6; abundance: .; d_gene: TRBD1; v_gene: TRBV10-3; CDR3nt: TGTGCCATCAGTGAGTCGAAAAGTTCAGGGGGCGATTCACCCCTCCACTTT; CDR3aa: CAISESKSSGGDSPLHF
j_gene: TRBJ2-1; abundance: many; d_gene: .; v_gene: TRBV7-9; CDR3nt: TGTGCCAGCAGCTTAGCGCCTGCGTCCCTAGCCCACAATGAGCAGTTCTTC; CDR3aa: CASSLAPASLAHNEQFF
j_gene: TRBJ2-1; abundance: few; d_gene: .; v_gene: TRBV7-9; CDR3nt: TGTGCCAGCAACCTGGATCCAGCGGCTTGGAATGAGCAGTTCTTC; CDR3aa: CASNLDPAAWNEQFF
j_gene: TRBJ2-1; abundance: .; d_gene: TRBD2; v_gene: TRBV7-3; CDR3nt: TGTGCCAGCAGCTTAACCGGGACTAGCGGAGTCAATGAGCAGTTCTTC; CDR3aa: CASSLTGTSGVNEQFF
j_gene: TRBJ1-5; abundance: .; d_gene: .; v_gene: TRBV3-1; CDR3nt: TGTGCCAGCAGCGAATCCCCCCATCAGCCCCAGCATTTT; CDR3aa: CASSESPHQPQHF
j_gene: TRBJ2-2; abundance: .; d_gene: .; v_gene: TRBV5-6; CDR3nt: TGTGCCAGCAGCTTTACCGGCGGGGAGCTGTTTTTT; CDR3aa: CASSFTGGELFF
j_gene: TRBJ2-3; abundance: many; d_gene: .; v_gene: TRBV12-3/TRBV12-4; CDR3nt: TGTGCCAGCAGTTTAGCTTACTCCACAGATACGCAGTATTTT; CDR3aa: CASSLAYSTDTQYF
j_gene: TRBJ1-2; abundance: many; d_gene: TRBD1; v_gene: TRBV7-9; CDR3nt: TGTGCCAGCAGCTTATCGACCAGGGGGCCTAACTATGGCTACACCTTC; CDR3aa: CASSLSTRGPNYGYTF
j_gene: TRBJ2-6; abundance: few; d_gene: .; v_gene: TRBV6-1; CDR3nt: TGTGCCAGCACCATTATGGGGGGTGGGGCCAACGTCCTGACTTTC; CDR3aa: CASTIMGGGANVLTF
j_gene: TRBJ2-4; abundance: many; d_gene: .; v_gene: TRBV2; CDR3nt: TGTGCCAGCTTCTTTGATTTGAAGACGGCGGGCCTAGCCAAAAACATTCAGTACTTC; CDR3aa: CASFFDLKTAGLAKNIQYF
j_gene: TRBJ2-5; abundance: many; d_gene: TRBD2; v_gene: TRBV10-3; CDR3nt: TGTGCCGCAGCATCGACTAGCGGGACCTCGTTTCAGTACTTC; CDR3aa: CAAASTSGTSFQYF
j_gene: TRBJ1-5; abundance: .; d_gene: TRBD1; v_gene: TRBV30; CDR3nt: TGTGCCTTGAGTCCCGGGACAGGGAACAATCAGCCCCAGCATTTT; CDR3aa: CALSPGTGNNQPQHF
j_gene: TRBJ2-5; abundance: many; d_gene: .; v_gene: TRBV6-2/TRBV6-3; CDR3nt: TGTGCCAGCAACGCGCCGGGCTTGACAGGATCTCTGACCCAGTACTTC; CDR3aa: CASNAPGLTGSLTQYF
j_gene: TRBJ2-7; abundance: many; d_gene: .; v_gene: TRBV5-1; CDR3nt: TGCGCCAGCAGCTTTGGTAGCAGCGACGAGCAGTACTTC; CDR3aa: CASSFGSSDEQYF
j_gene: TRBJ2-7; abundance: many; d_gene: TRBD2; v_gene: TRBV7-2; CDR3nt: TGTGCCAGCAGCAGCGGACTAGCGGCTAGCGAGCAGTACTTC; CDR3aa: CASSSGLAASEQYF
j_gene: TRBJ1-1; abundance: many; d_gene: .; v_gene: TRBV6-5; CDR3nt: TGTGCCAGCAGTTACTCAAGGGGCCTGAACACTGAAGCTTTCTTT; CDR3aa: CASSYSRGLNTEAFF
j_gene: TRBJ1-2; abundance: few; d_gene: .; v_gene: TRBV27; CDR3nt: TGTGCCAGCAGTTTAAGGGGAACTCGCTATGGCTACACCTTC; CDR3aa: CASSLRGTRYGYTF
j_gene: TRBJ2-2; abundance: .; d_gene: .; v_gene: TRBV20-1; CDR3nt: TGCAGTGCTAGACGGCTAGTCTCGGACACCGGGGAGCTGTTTTTT; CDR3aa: CSARRLVSDTGELFF
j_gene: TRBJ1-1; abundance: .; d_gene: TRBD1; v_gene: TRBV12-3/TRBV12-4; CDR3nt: TGTGCCAGCAGTTTCGGCAGGGGGGTGAACACTGAAGCTTTCTTT; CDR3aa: CASSFGRGVNTEAFF
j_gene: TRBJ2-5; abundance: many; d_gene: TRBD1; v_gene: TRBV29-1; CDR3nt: TGCAGCGCTGACAGGGGGAAGGCAGAGACCCAGTACTTC; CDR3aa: CSADRGKAETQYF
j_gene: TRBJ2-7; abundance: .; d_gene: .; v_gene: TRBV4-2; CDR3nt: TGTGCCAGCAGCCAACTCGTCTCCGGGTCCTCCTACGAGCAGTACTTC; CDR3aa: CASSQLVSGSSYEQYF
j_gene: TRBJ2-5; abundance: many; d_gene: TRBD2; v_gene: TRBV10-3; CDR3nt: TGTGCCATCAGGAAAGCGGGAGGGCAAGAGACCCAGTACTTC; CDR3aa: CAIRKAGGQETQYF
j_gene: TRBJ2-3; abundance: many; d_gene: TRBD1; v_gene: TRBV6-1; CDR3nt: TGTGCCAGCAGTACGCCACAGGGGGCATCGGATACGCAGTATTTT; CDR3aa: CASSTPQGASDTQYF
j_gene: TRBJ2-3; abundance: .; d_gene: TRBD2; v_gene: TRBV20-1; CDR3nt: TGCAGTGCCCTGCAATCCTTATTCCGGGAGGGCACAGATACGCAGTATTTT; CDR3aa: CSALQSLFREGTDTQYF
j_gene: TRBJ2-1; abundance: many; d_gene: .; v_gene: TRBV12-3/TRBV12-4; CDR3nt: TGTGCCAGCAGCCCAGGGGCAGGGGTCGAAAATGAGCAGTTCTTC; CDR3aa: CASSPGAGVENEQFF
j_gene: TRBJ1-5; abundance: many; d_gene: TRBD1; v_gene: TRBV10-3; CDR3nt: TGTGCCATCAGTGAGGGACAGGGATTAAACCCTGATCAGCCCCAGCATTTT; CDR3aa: CAISEGQGLNPDQPQHF
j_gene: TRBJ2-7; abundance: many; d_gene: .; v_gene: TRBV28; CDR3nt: TGTGCCAGCAGTCAGACTATCTCCTACGAGCAGTACTTC; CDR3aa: CASSQTISYEQYF
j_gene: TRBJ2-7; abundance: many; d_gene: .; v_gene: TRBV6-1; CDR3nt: TGTGCCAGCCATAAGGCCCAGCCACCCTACGAGCAGTACTTC; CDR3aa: CASHKAQPPYEQYF
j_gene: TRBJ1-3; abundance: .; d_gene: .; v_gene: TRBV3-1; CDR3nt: TGTGCCAGCAGCCAAGAACGATCGGGATCTGGAAACACCATATATTTT; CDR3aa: CASSQERSGSGNTIYF
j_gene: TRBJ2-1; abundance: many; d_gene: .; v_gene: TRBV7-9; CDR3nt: TGTGCCAGCAGTTCCGGTATAGTCTCCTACAATGAGCAGTTCTTC; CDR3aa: CASSSGIVSYNEQFF
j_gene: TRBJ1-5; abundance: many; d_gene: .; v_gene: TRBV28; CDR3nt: TGTGCCACCTACCTCTATAGCAATCAGCCCCAGCATTTT; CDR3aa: CATYLYSNQPQHF
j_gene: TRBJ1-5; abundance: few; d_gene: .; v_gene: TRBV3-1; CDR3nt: TGTGCCAGCAGCCAAGAGGGGGGTAGCAATCAGCCCCAGCATTTT; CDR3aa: CASSQEGGSNQPQHF
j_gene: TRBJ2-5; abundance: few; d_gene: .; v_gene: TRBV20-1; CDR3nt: TGCAGTGCTAGAGATACCCTGGCGGCGGAGACCCAGTACTTC; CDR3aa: CSARDTLAAETQYF
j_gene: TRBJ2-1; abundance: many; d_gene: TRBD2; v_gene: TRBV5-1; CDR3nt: TGCGCCAGCAGCCCGGGACTAGCGGGACCCCCCGTGGATGAGCAGTTCTTC; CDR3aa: CASSPGLAGPPVDEQFF
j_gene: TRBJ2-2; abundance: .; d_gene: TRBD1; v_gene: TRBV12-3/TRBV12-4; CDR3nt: TGTGCCAGCAGTTTCCCGAGGGACAGGGGGCGCAGGATTTTT; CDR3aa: CASSFPRDRGRRIF
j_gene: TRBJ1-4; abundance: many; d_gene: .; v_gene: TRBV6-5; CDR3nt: TGTGCCAGCAGTTACTCGTGGAATTCTGGTGAAAAACTGTTTTTT; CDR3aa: CASSYSWNSGEKLFF
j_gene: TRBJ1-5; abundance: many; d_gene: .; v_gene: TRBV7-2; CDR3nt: TGTGCCAGCAGCTTCACCGGGGATCAGCCCCAGCATTTT; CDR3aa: CASSFTGDQPQHF
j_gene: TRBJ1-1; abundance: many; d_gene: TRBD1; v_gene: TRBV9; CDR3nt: TGTGCCAGCAGCGTAGGGGAGACAGGGGGTGTGAGGGAAGCTTTCTTT; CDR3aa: CASSVGETGGVREAFF
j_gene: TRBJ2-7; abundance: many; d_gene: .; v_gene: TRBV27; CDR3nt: TGTGCCAGCAGTTCCTTTGCGGAGCAGTACTTC; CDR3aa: CASSSFAEQYF
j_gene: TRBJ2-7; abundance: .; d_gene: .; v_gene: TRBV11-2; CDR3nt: TGTGCCAGCAGCTTAGATCTGATTAGCGGCCACGGGCAGTACTTC; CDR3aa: CASSLDLISGHGQYF
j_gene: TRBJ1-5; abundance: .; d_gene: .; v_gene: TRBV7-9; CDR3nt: TGTGCCAGCAGCTTGGCGGACAGAACCTTCAATCAGCCCCAGCATTTT; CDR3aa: CASSLADRTFNQPQHF
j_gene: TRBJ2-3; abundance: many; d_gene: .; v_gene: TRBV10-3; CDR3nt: TGTGCCATCAAGGGGCAAGGGGGGACAGATACGCAGTATTTT; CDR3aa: CAIKGQGGTDTQYF
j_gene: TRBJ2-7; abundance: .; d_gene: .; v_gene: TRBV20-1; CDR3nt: TGCAGTGCTGCCCCCAGCAGCGAGCAGTACTTC; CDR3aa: CSAAPSSEQYF
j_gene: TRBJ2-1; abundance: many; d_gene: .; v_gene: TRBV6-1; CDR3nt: TGTGCCAGCAGTGAAGCCCTCCCCTATGCGACGCCGAGGAAGGGGAATGAGCAGTTCTTC; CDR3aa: CASSEALPYATPRKGNEQFF
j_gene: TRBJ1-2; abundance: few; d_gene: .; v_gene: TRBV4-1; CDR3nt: TGCGCCAGCAGCAGCGTGGACTATGGCTACACCTTC; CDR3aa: CASSSVDYGYTF
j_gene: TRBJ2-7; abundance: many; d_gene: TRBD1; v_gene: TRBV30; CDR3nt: TGTGCCTGGAGTGTACAGGGGGTTTCCCACGAGCAGTACTTC; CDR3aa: CAWSVQGVSHEQYF
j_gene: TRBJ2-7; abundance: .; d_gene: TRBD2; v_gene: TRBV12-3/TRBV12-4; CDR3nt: TGTGCCAGCAGCGTAGGTGAGGGACTAGCGGGAATTCACGAGCAGTACTTC; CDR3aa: CASSVGEGLAGIHEQYF
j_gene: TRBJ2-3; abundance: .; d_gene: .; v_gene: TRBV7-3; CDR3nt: TGTGCCAGCAGCTCGGGGGCTGGGAGGGATACGCAGTATTTT; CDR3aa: CASSSGAGRDTQYF